One sample yielded the 31 T cell receptor beta chains listed below, sequenced in a study of cytomegalovirus exposure and HLA in healthy donors. The PCR was carried out with 60 Vbeta primers and 13 Jbeta primers. Profiling relied on immunoSEQ multiplex PCR, and the TCRdb table lists in-frame clones only, not all of them. The sample lists some 150,000 clones; roughly four fifths were seen once. The sequencing input was PBMCs. The receptors stem from a woman younger than 35 in good health and CMV-seropositive.

J is TRBJ2-7 and V is TRBV25-1; 8 bases are shared with TRBD1. The CDR3 length is 11 residues. V trimming: 6 bases; J trimming: 6 bases; junction bases outside the gene matches: 1. Germline values: CDR1 MGHDK, CDR2 SYGVNS. Written as DNA, the CDR3 is TGTGCCAGCAGCACAGGGGGCGAGCAGTACTTC. Translation: CASSTGGEQYF.

The chain couples TRBV15 to TRBJ1-2; D may be TRBD1 (5 bases). Germline CDR1 reads LNHNV; CDR2 reads YYDKDF (reference sequence). The V and J ends lost 0 bases and 8 bases respectively, with 13 bases between them. The CDR3 totals 14 residues. CDR3 sequence reads: CATSRDYDSKGYTF. The CDR3 region has the DNA TGTGCCACCAGCAGAGATTATGACAGCAAAGGCTACACCTTC. Combining the CDR3 with reference TRBV15 and TRBJ1-2 gives the whole variable domain DAMVIQNPRYQVTQFGKPVTLSCSQTLNHNVMYWYQQKSSQAPKLLFHYYDKDFNNEADTPDNFQSRRPNTSFCFLDIRSPGLGDTAMYLCATSRDYDSKGYTFGSGTRLTVV.

The chain joins TRBV10-3 to TRBJ1-1; the D is unclear. The V end was cut by 2 bases, the J end by 0 bases, with 7 bases between. CDR1 and CDR2 from the germline V gene are ENHRY and SYGVKD. This CDR3 has 14 residues. The CDR3 DNA reads as TGTGCCATCAGTGAGGTCTCCCTGAACACTGAAGCTTTCTTT. Its translation is CAISEVSLNTEAFF.

The chain uses TRBV30 and TRBJ1-5; 7 nucleotides align to TRBD1. With V trimmed by 1 base and J by 3 bases, 6 bases remained unmatched. The germline V gene has CDR1 GTSNPN and CDR2 SVGIG (reference sequence). CDR3 length: 15 amino acids. The CDR3 nucleotides are TGTGCCTGGAGTGACGGGACAGCCTACAATCAGCCCCAGCATTTT. Encoded protein: CAWSDGTAYNQPQHF.

This chain links TRBV2 with TRBJ2-2, with 10 bases lining up with TRBD2. CDR1 is SNHLY, CDR2 FYNNEI, per germline. The CDR3 consists of 20 residues. V was pared by 0 bases and J by 1 base, with 11 bases of the junction left unmatched. CDR3 loop: CASSEARGLAGALNTGELFF. CDR3 DNA: TGTGCCAGCAGTGAAGCGCGTGGTCTAGCGGGGGCCTTGAACACCGGGGAGCTGTTTTTT.

The V and J genes are TRBV5-6 and TRBJ1-2; TRBD1 might be the D (5 bases). Germline values: CDR1 SGHDT, CDR2 YYEEEE. The V end lost 0 bases, the J end lost 8 bases, and 17 bases lay between the germline ends. The CDR3 has 15 residues. The CDR3, as DNA: TGTGCCAGCAGCTTGGGCCCCACAGGCTTGGAGGGCTACACCTTC. Its translation is CASSLGPTGLEGYTF. The entire variable domain, with the rest obtained from reference TRBV5-6 and TRBJ1-2, is as follows: DAGVTQSPTHLIKTRGQQVTLRCSPKSGHDTVSWYQQALGQGPQFIFQYYEEEERQRGNFPDRFSGHQFPNYSSELNVNALLLGDSALYLCASSLGPTGLEGYTFGSGTRLTVV.

This clone showed up just a few times. This chain links TRBV7-6 with TRBJ1-3, with TRBD1 matching over 10 bases. With 3 bases clipped from V and 4 bases from J, the junction kept 6 bases outside the gene matches. This CDR3 is 16 amino acids long. Germline V gene lookup returns CDR1 SGHVS and CDR2 FNYEAQ. CDR3 sequence (DNA): TGTGCCAGCAGCTTCGAAGGGACAGGGGTCGGAAACACCATATATTTT. It translates to CASSFEGTGVGNTIYF.

The chain recombines TRBV5-6 with TRBJ1-6; the match to TRBD1 covers 7 bases. The CDR3 contains 14 residues. The germline V gene has CDR1 SGHDT and CDR2 YYEEEE. J was trimmed by 6 bases and V by 4 bases; bases with no gene match: 4. The CDR3 loop is CASSTGQVNSPLHF. CDR3 sequence (DNA): TGTGCCAGCAGCACCGGACAGGTTAATTCACCCCTCCACTTT.

This clone was seen once. This chain links TRBV9 with TRBJ2-5, with 11 bases fitting TRBD2. Germline V lookup: CDR1 SGDLS, CDR2 YYNGEE. V lost 0 bases and J lost 0; bases outside the gene matches: 1. This CDR3 region has 16 residues. The CDR3 loop reads CASSVGLAGYQETQYF. The CDR3 region has the DNA TGTGCCAGCAGCGTAGGACTAGCGGGGTACCAAGAGACCCAGTACTTC. Complete variable domain (other parts from reference TRBV9 and TRBJ2-5): DSGVTQTPKHLITATGQRVTLRCSPRSGDLSVYWYQQSLDQGLQFLIQYYNGEERAKGNILERFSAQQFPDLHSELNLSSLELGDSALYFCASSVGLAGYQETQYFGPGTRLLVL.

The gene calls are TRBV19 and TRBJ1-5, with D maybe TRBD1 (5 bases). Trimming pared 4 bases from V and 6 bases from J, leaving 13 bases between. Germline V CDR1 and CDR2: LNHDA, SQIVND (reference sequence). This CDR3 has 14 amino acids. The CDR3 is CASSSRQTRQPQHF. The DNA of the CDR3 is TGTGCCAGTAGTAGCCGACAGACCCGTCAGCCCCAGCATTTT.

The gene calls are TRBV5-1 and TRBJ1-2; possible D gene TRBD1, 6 bases. Germline values: CDR1 SGHRS, CDR2 YFSETQ. V was pared by 7 bases and J by 7 bases, with 14 bases between. The CDR3 extends over 12 amino acids. This CDR3 is CASDLQGGGYTF. For the CDR3, the DNA is TGCGCCAGCGACTTACAGGGTGGTGGCTACACCTTC.

The chain is built from TRBV30 and TRBJ1-5; 11 positions agree with TRBD1. In germline, CDR1 is GTSNPN, CDR2 SVGIG (reference sequence). The ends lost 1 base at V and 6 bases at J; junction bases unmatched: 5. This CDR3 contains 15 residues. The CDR3 DNA sequence: TGTGCCTGGAGTGCAGACGGGACAGGGGGTCAGCCCCAGCATTTT. Encoded protein: CAWSADGTGGQPQHF.

The rearrangement links TRBV6-1 to TRBJ1-6; perhaps TRBD1 as D (5 bases). Deletions cut 3 bases from V and 9 bases from J, with 12 bases between. The germline V gene encodes CDR1 MNHNS and CDR2 SASEGT. This CDR3 contains 14 residues. The CDR3 spells CASSDGQGGSPLHF. The CDR3 coding sequence is TGTGCCAGCAGTGATGGGCAGGGAGGTTCACCCCTCCACTTT.

The chain is built from TRBV27 and TRBJ2-2; D unresolved. The V end was cut by 1 base, the J end by 7 bases, with 7 bases between. Germline-derived CDR1 and CDR2 are MNHEY and SMNVEV (reference sequence). This CDR3 has 13 amino acids. The CDR3 coding sequence is TGTGCCAGCAGTTTATATATTGTCGGGGAGCTGTTTTTT. The encoded protein is CASSLYIVGELFF.

This chain uses TRBV5-1 with TRBJ1-5; D uncertain. V lost 6 bases to trimming and J lost 4 bases, with 11 bases between them. Germline CDR1 reads SGHRS; CDR2 reads YFSETQ. This CDR3 is 13 amino acids long. CDR3 amino acids: CASKGEGNQPQHF. The CDR3 DNA follows: TGCGCCAGCAAGGGTGAGGGAAATCAGCCCCAGCATTTT.

The CDR3, as DNA: TGTGCCAGCAGCTTGGTGGGACAGGGATCGCGGGAGCAGTACTTC. Its protein product is CASSLVGQGSREQYF. The genes are TRBV5-5 and TRBJ2-7, with 9 bases identical to TRBD1. The CDR3 length is 15 residues. The trim removed 0 bases at V and 7 bases at J, leaving 8 bases unmatched. Germline CDR1 and CDR2: SGHKS and YYEKEE (reference sequence).

The chain uses TRBV7-2 and TRBJ2-3; 9 bases line up with TRBD1. Germline-derived CDR1 and CDR2 are SGHTA and FQGNSA. This CDR3 has 17 amino acids. V trimming: 1 base; J trimming: 5 bases; junction bases outside the gene matches: 10. Here the CDR3 reads CASSLEAGGTGLDTQYF. CDR3 DNA sequence: TGTGCCAGCAGCTTAGAGGCGGGCGGGACAGGGTTAGATACGCAGTATTTT.

This chain connects TRBV11-3 to TRBJ2-5, with 9 bases fitting TRBD1. Germline V gene data show CDR1 as SGHNT and CDR2 as YENEEA. This CDR3 comprises 15 residues. V dropped 5 bases and J dropped 5; count of bases not matched to a gene: 9. The CDR3, as DNA: TGTGCCAGCAGCCTCGGGACAGGGTCGCTGGAGACCCAGTACTTC. This codes for CASSLGTGSLETQYF.

The chain couples TRBV11-2 to TRBJ1-6; D is perhaps TRBD1 (5 bases). Trimming cost V 3 bases and J 10 bases, with 10 bases left between them. CDR1 and CDR2 from the germline V gene are SGHAT and FQNNGV. There are 13 residues in the CDR3. CDR3 coding DNA: TGTGCCAGCAGCTTGGGGGGGGAGTCACCCCTCCACTTT. Its protein is CASSLGGESPLHF.

The V call is TRBV19, the J call TRBJ1-5, with a weak D call TRBD1 (6 bases). The CDR3 extends over 16 amino acids. V lost 7 bases and J lost 6, with 22 bases in between. The germline CDR1 and CDR2 sequences are LNHDA and SQIVND (reference sequence). The CDR3 loop is CASTGGGGELTQPQHF. DNA of the CDR3: TGTGCCAGTACCGGGGGCGGGGGCGAGCTTACTCAGCCCCAGCATTTT.

Only one count was recorded for this clone. CDR3: CASSQDQGEVPTQSYGYTF. CDR3 DNA: TGTGCCAGCAGCCAAGACCAGGGCGAAGTTCCCACTCAAAGCTATGGCTACACCTTC. This chain uses TRBV14 with TRBJ1-2; TRBD1 is a possible D gene (5 bases). V was pared by 0 bases and J by 4 bases, with 24 bases between. The germline gives CDR1 SGHDN, CDR2 FVKESK. The CDR3 spans 19 residues.

The chain's CDR3 is CASSVGSSGEKDTQYF. The DNA for the CDR3 is TGTGCCAGCAGCGTAGGATCCAGCGGGGAAAAAGATACGCAGTATTTT. The gene calls are TRBV9 and TRBJ2-3, with 7 bases that match TRBD2. The V segment lost 0 bases and the J segment 5 bases; nucleotides outside the gene matches: 9. CDR3 length equals 16 residues. Germline CDR1 and CDR2: SGDLS and YYNGEE.

This clone was counted only a few times. The chain carries TRBV5-4 and TRBJ2-1, with 7 bases identical to TRBD1. Trimming at V came to 2 bases and at J to 4 bases, leaving 6 bases not matched to a gene. The CDR3 is 15 amino acids. Germline CDR1 reads SGHNT; CDR2 reads YYREEE (reference sequence). The CDR3 DNA is TGTGCCAGCAGCTTCGGAGACAGGGAGTACAATGAGCAGTTCTTC. Translation gives CASSFGDREYNEQFF.

The chain has TRBV30 and TRBJ2-5; D is uncertain. Germline assignment: CDR1 GTSNPN and CDR2 SVGIG (reference sequence). Between the trimmed V and J ends, which lost 3 bases and 5 bases, there was a span of 10 bases. The CDR3 has 12 residues. The CDR3 DNA is TGTGCCTGGAGAAGCTCCCCGGAGACCCAGTACTTC. Its protein is CAWRSSPETQYF.

The chain links TRBV5-1 to TRBJ2-3; D possibly corresponds to TRBD1 (6 bases). Between the trimmed V and J ends, which lost 4 bases and 0 bases, there was a span of 12 bases. Germline V gene data show CDR1 as SGHRS and CDR2 as YFSETQ. The CDR3 is 15 amino acids. The CDR3 region has the DNA TGCGCCAGCAGCACTACAGGGTACAGCACAGATACGCAGTATTTT. Its protein is CASSTTGYSTDTQYF.

The J gene is TRBJ1-6, the V gene TRBV7-9; the match to TRBD1 covers 9 bases. J lost 9 bases, V lost 5 bases, and 8 bases had no gene match. The CDR3 sequence is 15 residues long. Germline CDR1 and CDR2: SEHNR and FQNEAQ (reference sequence). The DNA for the CDR3 is TGTGCCAGCAGCCCCCGGCTGGACAGGGGTTCACCCCTCCACTTT. This translates into CASSPRLDRGSPLHF.

This clone was seen just once. The CDR3 here is CASSQGTHQPQHF. In DNA, the CDR3 is TGCGCCAGCTCGCAGGGGACCCATCAGCCCCAGCATTTT. This chain joins TRBV10-1 and TRBJ1-5; D perhaps matches TRBD1 (6 bases). Trimming shortened V by 8 bases and J by 5 bases, and 13 bases separated the two germline ends. CDR1 and CDR2 from the germline V gene are WNHNN and SYGVQD (reference sequence). This CDR3 comprises 13 residues.

V gene TRBV7-2 combines with J gene TRBJ1-1; D is perhaps TRBD1 (5 bases). Germline CDR1 SGHTA, CDR2 FQGNSA. This CDR3 contains 14 residues. V shed 5 bases and J shed 1 base, with 11 bases lying between them. In nucleotides, the CDR3 is TGTGCCAGCAGCCAACGAACAGGGAACACTGAAGCTTTCTTT. Translation: CASSQRTGNTEAFF.

The CDR3 bases are TGTGCCAGCAGTTACTCGGTTCTAGCGGGGGATACGCAGTATTTT. Its translation: CASSYSVLAGDTQYF. The chain links TRBV6-6 to TRBJ2-3; 9 positions agree with TRBD2. J was trimmed by 6 bases and V by 0 bases; bases with no gene match: 4. CDR1 and CDR2 (germline): MNHNY, SVGAGI (reference sequence). The CDR3 length is 15 residues.

The gene calls are TRBV30 and TRBJ2-3; tentative D call: TRBD2 (6 bases). V lost 0 bases and J 2 bases, leaving 9 bases between the germline ends. CDR1 and CDR2 from the germline V gene are GTSNPN and SVGIG (reference sequence). CDR3 length: 14 residues. The CDR3 DNA reads TGTGCCTGGAGTGTACGGGGGTACACAGATACGCAGTATTTT. It translates to CAWSVRGYTDTQYF.

This clone appeared a few times. J is TRBJ1-3 and V is TRBV6-5, with unresolved D. The CDR3 totals 14 residues. Trimming shortened V by 5 bases and J by 7 bases, and 15 bases separated the two germline ends. Germline CDR1 and CDR2: MNHEY and SVGAGI. The CDR3 DNA is TGTGCCAGCAGTCCTTCCGGGAGCAAGAACACCATATATTTT. Translation: CASSPSGSKNTIYF.